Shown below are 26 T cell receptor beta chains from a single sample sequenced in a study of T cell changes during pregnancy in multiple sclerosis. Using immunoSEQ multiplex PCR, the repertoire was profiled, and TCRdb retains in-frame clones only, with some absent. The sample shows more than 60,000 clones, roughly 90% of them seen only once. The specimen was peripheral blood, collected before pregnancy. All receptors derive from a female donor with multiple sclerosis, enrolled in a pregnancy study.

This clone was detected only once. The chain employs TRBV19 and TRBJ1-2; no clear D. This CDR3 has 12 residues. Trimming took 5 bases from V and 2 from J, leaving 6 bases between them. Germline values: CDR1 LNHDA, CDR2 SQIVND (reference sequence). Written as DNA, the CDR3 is TGTGCCAGTAGTCTGGAGAACTATGGCTACACCTTC. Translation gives CASSLENYGYTF.

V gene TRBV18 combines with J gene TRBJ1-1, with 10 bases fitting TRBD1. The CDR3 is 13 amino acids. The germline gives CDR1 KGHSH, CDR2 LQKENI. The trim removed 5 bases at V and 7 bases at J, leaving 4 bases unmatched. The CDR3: CASSSDRGDEAFF. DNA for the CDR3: TGTGCCAGCTCATCGGACAGGGGGGATGAAGCTTTCTTT.

The CDR3 nucleotides read TGTGCCAGCAGTTTGACAGGGGGCGTCCCCGGGGAGCTGTTTTTT. Protein product: CASSLTGGVPGELFF. The chain employs TRBV6-6 and TRBJ2-2; the match to TRBD1 covers 10 bases. The CDR3 is made up of 15 amino acids. Germline loops: CDR1 MNHNY, CDR2 SVGAGI (reference sequence). The V gene end was trimmed by 4 bases and the J gene end by 6 bases; junction bases not matched to a gene: 5.

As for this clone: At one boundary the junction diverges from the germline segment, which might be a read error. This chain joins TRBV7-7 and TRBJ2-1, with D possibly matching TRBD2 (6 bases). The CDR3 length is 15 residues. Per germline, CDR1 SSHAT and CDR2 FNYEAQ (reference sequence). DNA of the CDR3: TGTGCTAGCAGCTTAGCGGTGGGGCCAGGCAATGAGCAGTTCTTC. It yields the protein CASSLAVGPGNEQFF.

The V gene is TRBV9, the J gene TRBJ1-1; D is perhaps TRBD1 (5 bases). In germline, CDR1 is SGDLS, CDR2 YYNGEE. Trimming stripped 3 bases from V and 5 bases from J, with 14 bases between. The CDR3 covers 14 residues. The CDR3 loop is CASSAAFSGTEAFF. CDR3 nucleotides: TGTGCCAGCAGCGCCGCATTCTCAGGGACTGAAGCTTTCTTT.

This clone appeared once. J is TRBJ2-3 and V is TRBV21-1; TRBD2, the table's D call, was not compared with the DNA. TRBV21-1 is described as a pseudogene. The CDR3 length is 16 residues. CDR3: CASSNRLAGVPDTQYF. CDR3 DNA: TGTGCCAGCAGCAATCGACTAGCGGGGGTGCCAGATACGCAGTATTTT.

The CDR3 loop reads CASRGQSRNEQFF. The CDR3 nucleotides read TGTGCCAGCCGGGGACAGTCAAGGAATGAGCAGTTCTTC. The chain employs TRBV2 and TRBJ2-1; 7 bases map to TRBD1. Germline CDR1 and CDR2: SNHLY and FYNNEI. The CDR3 consists of 13 residues. V shed 8 bases, J shed 7 bases, and the junction held 8 bases outside the gene matches.

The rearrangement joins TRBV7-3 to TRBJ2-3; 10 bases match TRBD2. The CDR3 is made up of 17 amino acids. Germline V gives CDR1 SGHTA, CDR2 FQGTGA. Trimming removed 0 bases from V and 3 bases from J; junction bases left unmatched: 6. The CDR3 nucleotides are TGTGCCAGCAGCTTAACGTCAGCGGGGGGGCCGACAGATACGCAGTATTTT. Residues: CASSLTSAGGPTDTQYF.

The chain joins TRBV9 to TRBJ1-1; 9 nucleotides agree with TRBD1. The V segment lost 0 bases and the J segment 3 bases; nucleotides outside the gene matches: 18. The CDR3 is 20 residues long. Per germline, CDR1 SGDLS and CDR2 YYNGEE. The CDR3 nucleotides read TGTGCCAGCAGCGTAGATCCCTCAACCGGGACAGGGTCCGTGGACACTGAAGCTTTCTTT. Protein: CASSVDPSTGTGSVDTEAFF.

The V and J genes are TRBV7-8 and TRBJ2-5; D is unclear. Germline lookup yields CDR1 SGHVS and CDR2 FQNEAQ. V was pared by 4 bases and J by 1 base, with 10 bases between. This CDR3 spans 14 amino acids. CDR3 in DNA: TGTGCCAGCAGCTCGAAGTTAGCCCAAGAGACCCAGTACTTC. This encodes CASSSKLAQETQYF.

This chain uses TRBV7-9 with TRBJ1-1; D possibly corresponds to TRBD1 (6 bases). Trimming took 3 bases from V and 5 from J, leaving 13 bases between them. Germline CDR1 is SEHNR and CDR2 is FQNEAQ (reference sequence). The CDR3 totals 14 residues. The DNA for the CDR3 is TGTGCCAGCAGCTTGGTTCAAGGGGGAACTGAAGCTTTCTTT. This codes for CASSLVQGGTEAFF.

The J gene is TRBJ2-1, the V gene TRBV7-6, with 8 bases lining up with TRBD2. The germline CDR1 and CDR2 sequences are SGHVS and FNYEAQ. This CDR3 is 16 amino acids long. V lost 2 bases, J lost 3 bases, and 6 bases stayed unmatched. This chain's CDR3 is CASSLTGTRGYNEQFF. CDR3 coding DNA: TGTGCCAGCAGCTTAACCGGGACTAGGGGCTACAATGAGCAGTTCTTC. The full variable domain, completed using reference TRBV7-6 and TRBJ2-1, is GAGVSQSPRYKVTKRGQDVALRCDPISGHVSLYWYRQALGQGPEFLTYFNYEAQQDKSGLPNDRFSAERPEGSISTLTIQRTEQRDSAMYRCASSLTGTRGYNEQFFGPGTRLTVL.

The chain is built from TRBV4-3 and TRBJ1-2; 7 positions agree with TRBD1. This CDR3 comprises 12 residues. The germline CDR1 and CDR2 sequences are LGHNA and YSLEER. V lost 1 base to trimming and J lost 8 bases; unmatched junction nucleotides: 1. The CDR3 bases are TGCGCCAGCAGCCAAGGACAGGGCGGCTACACCTTC. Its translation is CASSQGQGGYTF.

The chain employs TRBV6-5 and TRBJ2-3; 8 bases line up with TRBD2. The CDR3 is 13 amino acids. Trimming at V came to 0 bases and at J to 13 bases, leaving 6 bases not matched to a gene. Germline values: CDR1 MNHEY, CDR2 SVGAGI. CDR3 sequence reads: CASSYSSGTREYF. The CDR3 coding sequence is TGTGCCAGCAGTTACTCATCCGGGACTAGGGAGTATTTT.

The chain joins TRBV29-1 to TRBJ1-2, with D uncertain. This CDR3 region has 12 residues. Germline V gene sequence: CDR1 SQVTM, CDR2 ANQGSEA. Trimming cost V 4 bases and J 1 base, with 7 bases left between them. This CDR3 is CSVGPVNYGYTF. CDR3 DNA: TGCAGCGTTGGGCCAGTTAACTATGGCTACACCTTC.

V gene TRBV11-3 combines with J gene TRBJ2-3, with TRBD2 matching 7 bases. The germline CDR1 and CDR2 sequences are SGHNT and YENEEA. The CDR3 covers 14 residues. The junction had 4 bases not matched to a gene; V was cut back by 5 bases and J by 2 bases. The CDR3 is CASSLGTTTDTQYF. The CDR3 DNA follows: TGTGCCAGCAGCCTCGGGACTACCACAGATACGCAGTATTTT.

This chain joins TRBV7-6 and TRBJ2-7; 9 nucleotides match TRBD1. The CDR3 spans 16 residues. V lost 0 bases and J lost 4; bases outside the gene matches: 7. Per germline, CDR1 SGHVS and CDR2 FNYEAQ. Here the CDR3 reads CASSLASGQGLYEQYF. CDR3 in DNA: TGTGCCAGCAGCTTAGCTTCGGGACAGGGTTTGTACGAGCAGTACTTC.

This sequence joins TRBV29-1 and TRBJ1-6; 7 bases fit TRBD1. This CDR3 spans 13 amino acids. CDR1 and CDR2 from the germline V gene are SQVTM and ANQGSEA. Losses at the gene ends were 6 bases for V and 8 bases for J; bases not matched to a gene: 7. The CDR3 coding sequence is TGCAGCGTCCGGGACAGTGTATATTCACCCCTCCACTTT. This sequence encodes CSVRDSVYSPLHF.

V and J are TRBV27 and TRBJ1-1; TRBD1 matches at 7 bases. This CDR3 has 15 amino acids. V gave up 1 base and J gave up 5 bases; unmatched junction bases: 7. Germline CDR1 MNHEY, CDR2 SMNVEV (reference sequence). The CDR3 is CASSLWSGGWTEAFF. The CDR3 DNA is TGTGCCAGCAGTTTATGGTCAGGGGGTTGGACTGAAGCTTTCTTT.

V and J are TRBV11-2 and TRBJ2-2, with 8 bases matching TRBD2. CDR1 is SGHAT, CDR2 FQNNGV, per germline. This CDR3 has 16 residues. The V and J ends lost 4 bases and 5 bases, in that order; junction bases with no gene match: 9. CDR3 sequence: CASSSSYSGVTGELFF. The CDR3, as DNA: TGTGCCAGCAGCTCATCCTATAGCGGGGTTACCGGGGAGCTGTTTTTT.

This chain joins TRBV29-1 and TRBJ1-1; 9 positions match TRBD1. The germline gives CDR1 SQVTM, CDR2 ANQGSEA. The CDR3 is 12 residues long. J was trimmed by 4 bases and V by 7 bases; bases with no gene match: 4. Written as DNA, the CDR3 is TGCAGCGCGGGACAGGGCTCCACTGAAGCTTTCTTT. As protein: CSAGQGSTEAFF.

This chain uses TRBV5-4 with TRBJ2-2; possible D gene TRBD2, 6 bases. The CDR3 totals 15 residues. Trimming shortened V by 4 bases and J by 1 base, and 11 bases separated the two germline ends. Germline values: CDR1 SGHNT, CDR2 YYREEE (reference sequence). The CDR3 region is CASSLGAGNTGELFF. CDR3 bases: TGTGCCAGCAGCCTCGGAGCGGGGAACACCGGGGAGCTGTTTTTT.

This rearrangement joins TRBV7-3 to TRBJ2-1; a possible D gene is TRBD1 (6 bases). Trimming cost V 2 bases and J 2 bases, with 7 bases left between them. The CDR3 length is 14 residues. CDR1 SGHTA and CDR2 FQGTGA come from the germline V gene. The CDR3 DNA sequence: TGTGCCAGCAGCTTACAGGGGCCCTACAATGAGCAGTTCTTC. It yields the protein CASSLQGPYNEQFF.

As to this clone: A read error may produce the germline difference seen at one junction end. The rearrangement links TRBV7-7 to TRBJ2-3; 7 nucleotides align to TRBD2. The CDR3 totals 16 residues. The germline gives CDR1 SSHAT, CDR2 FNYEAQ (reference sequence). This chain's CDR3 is CASSPSRGGVTDTQYF. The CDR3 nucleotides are TGTGCTAGCAGCCCCTCGCGCGGGGGAGTGACAGATACGCAGTATTTT.

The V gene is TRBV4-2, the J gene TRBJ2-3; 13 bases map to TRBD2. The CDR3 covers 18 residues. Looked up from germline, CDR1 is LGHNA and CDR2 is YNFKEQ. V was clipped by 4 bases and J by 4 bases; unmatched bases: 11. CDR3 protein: CASSRMVSGLAGSDTQYF. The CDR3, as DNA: TGTGCCAGCAGCCGAATGGTCTCGGGACTAGCGGGATCAGATACGCAGTATTTT.

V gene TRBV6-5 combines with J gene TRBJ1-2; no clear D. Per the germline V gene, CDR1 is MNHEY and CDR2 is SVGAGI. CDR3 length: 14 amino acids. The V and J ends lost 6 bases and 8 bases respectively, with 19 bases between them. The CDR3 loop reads CASRMSRHGEGYTF. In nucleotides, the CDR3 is TGTGCCAGCAGAATGAGTAGACATGGGGAGGGCTACACCTTC.